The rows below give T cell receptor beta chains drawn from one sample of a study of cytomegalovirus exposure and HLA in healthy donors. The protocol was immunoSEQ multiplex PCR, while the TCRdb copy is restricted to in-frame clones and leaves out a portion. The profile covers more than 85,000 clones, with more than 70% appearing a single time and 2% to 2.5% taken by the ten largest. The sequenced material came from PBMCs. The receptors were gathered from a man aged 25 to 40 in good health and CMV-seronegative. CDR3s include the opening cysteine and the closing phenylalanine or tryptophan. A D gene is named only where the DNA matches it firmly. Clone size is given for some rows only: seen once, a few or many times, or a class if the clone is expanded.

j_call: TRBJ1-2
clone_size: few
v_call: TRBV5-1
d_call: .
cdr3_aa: CASSLLTGDGYTF
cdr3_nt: TGCGCCAGCAGCTTATTAACCGGGGATGGCTACACCTTC

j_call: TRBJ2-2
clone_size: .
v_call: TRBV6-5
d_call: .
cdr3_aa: CASSQGGATGELFF
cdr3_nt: TGTGCCAGCAGCCAAGGGGGAGCAACCGGGGAGCTGTTTTTT

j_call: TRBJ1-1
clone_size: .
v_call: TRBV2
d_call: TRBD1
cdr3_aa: CASNMGQASAEAFF
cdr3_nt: TGTGCCAGCAATATGGGACAGGCTAGCGCTGAAGCTTTCTTT

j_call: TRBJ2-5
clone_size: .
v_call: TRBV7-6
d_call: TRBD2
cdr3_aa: CASSMTSGGAGETQYF
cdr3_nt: TGTGCCAGCAGCATGACTAGCGGGGGGGCAGGAGAGACCCAGTACTTC

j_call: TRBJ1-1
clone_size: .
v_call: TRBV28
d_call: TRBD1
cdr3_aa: CASSLPRGTGGRAEAFF
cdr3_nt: TGTGCCAGCAGTTTACCCCGCGGGACAGGGGGAAGGGCTGAAGCTTTCTTT

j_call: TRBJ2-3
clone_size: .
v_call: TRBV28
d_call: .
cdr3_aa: CASSLGLAAYTQYF
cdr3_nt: TGTGCCAGCAGTTTGGGCCTAGCAGCTTATACGCAGTATTTT

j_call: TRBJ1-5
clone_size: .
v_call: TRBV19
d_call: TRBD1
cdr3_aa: CASSIVGWQQGSQPQHF
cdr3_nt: TGTGCCAGTAGTATTGTCGGCTGGCAACAGGGGTCTCAGCCCCAGCATTTT

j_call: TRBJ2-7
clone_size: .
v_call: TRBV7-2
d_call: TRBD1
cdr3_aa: CASSSTGDPPPIRDEQYF
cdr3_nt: TGTGCCAGCAGCTCCACAGGGGATCCACCCCCGATAAGGGACGAGCAGTACTTC

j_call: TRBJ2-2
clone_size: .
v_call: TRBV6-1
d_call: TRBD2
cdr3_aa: CACSISGDTGELFF
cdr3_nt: TGTGCCTGTTCTATTAGCGGGGACACCGGGGAGCTGTTTTTT

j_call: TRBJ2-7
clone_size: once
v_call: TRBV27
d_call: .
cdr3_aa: CASTPRDRQYF
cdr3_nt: TGTGCCAGCACCCCGCGGGACAGGCAGTACTTC

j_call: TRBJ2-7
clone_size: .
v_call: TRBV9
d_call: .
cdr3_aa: CASSVAGSYHDEQYF
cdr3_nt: TGTGCCAGCAGCGTAGCCGGGAGTTACCACGACGAGCAGTACTTC

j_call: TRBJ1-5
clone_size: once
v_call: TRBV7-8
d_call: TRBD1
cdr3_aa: CASSGGTVPSNQPQHF
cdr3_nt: TGTGCCAGCAGTGGAGGGACAGTTCCAAGCAATCAGCCCCAGCATTTT

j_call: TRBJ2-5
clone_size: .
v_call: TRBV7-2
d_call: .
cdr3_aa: CASIRVGGAGETQYF
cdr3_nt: TGTGCCAGCATCCGGGTTGGGGGGGCCGGAGAGACCCAGTACTTC

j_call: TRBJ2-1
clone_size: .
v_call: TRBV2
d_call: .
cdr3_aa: CASSEQTSGVANEQFF
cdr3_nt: TGTGCCAGCAGTGAACAAACTAGTGGGGTGGCCAATGAGCAGTTCTTC

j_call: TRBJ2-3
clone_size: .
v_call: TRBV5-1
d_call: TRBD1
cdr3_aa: CASSVDRFSDTQYF
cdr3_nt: TGCGCCAGCAGCGTGGACAGGTTTTCAGATACGCAGTATTTT

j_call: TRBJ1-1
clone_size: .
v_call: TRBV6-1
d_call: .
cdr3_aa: CASEAREEGTEAFF
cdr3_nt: TGTGCCTCCGAGGCCAGGGAGGAGGGCACTGAAGCTTTCTTT

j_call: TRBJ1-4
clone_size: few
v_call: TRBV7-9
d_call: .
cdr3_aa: CASSLRGNEKLFF
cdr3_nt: TGTGCCAGCAGCTTAAGGGGGAATGAAAAACTGTTTTTT

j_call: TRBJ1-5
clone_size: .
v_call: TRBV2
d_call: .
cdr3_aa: CASTGEGQPQHF
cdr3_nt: TGTGCCAGCACGGGGGAGGGTCAGCCCCAGCATTTT

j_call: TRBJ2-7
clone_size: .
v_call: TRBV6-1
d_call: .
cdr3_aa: CAGVSGDSYEQYF
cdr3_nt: TGTGCCGGCGTGTCAGGGGACTCCTACGAGCAGTACTTC

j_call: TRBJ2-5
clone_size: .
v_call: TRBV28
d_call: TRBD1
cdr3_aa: CASSSGQGAWETQYF
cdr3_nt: TGTGCCAGCAGTTCAGGACAGGGGGCGTGGGAGACCCAGTACTTC

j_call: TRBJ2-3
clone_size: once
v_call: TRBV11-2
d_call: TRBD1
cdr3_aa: CASSFAPPGQRTDTQYF
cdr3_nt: TGTGCCAGCAGCTTCGCCCCCCCGGGACAGCGCACAGATACGCAGTATTTT

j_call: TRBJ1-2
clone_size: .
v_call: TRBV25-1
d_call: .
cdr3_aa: CASSDPRRDGYTF
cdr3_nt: TGTGCCAGCAGTGACCCCCGCAGGGATGGCTACACCTTC

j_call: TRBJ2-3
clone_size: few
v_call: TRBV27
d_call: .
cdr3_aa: CASSLGLAPSTDTQYF
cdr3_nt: TGTGCCAGCAGTTTAGGGTTAGCGCCATCCACAGATACGCAGTATTTT

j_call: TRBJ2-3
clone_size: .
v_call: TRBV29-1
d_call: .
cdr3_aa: CSVEGSKDSLASDTQYF
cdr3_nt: TGCAGCGTTGAAGGGTCAAAGGACTCCTTAGCCTCAGATACGCAGTATTTT

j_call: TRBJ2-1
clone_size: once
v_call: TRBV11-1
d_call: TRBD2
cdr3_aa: CASSLGSGVYNEQFF
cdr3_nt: TGTGCCAGCAGCTTAGGAAGCGGGGTTTACAATGAGCAGTTCTTC

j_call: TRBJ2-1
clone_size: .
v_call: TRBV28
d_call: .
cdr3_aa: CASKRGRTSNNEQFF
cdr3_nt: TGTGCCAGCAAGAGAGGCAGAACCTCTAACAATGAGCAGTTCTTC

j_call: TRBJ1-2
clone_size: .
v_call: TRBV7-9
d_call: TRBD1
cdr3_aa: CASSPRQGTRYTF
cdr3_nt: TGTGCCAGCAGCCCCCGACAGGGGACGCGCTACACCTTC

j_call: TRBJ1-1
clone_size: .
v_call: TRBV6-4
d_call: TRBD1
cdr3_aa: CASSALPGGTEAFF
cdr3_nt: TGTGCCAGCAGTGCCCTTCCAGGGGGGACTGAAGCTTTCTTT

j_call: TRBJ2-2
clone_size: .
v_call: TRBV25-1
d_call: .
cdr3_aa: CASSDRVDTGELFF
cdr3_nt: TGTGCCAGCAGTGACAGGGTTGACACCGGGGAGCTGTTTTTT

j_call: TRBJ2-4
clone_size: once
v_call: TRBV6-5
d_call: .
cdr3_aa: CASSYRGAKNIQYF
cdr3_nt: TGTGCCAGCAGTTATAGGGGAGCCAAAAACATTCAGTACTTC

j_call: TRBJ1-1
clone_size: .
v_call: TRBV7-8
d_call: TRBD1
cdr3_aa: CASSLVPPGQGIVTEAFF
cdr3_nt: TGTGCCAGCAGCTTAGTCCCCCCCGGACAGGGTATAGTAACTGAAGCTTTCTTT

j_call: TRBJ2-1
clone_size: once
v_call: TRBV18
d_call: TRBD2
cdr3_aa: CASSGLADYNEQFF
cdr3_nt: TGTGCCAGCTCGGGACTAGCGGATTACAATGAGCAGTTCTTC

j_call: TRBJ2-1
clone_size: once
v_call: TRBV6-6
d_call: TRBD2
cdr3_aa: CASSPRTSGPYNEQFF
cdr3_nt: TGTGCCAGCAGCCCACGTACTAGCGGGCCGTACAATGAGCAGTTCTTC

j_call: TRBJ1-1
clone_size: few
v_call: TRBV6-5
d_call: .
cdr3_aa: CASSYGGTNTEAFF
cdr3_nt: TGTGCCAGCAGCTACGGAGGGACGAACACTGAAGCTTTCTTT

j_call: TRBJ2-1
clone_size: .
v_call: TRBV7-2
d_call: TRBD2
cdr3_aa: CASSPGLAYNEQFF
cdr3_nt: TGTGCCAGCAGCCCCGGACTAGCATACAATGAGCAGTTCTTC

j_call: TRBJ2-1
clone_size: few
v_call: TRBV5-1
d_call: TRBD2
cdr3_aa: CASSLRAGAPYNEQFF
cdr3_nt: TGCGCCAGCAGCTTGCGGGCGGGAGCACCCTACAATGAGCAGTTCTTC

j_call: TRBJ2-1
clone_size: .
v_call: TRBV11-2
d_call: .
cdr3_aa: CASSAQTGINEQFF
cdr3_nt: TGTGCCAGCAGCGCTCAAACAGGGATCAATGAGCAGTTCTTC

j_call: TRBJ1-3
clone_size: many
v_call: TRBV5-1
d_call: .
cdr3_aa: CASSPDFNSGNTIYF
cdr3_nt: TGCGCCAGCAGCCCGGACTTCAACTCTGGAAACACCATATATTTT

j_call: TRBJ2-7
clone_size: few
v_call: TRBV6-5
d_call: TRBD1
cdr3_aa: CASSYARTGDYEQYF
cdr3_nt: TGTGCCAGCAGTTACGCCCGGACAGGGGACTACGAGCAGTACTTC

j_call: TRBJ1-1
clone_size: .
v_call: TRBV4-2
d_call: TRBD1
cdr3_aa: CASSPFRDRGTEAFF
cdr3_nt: TGTGCCAGCAGCCCCTTCCGGGACAGGGGGACTGAAGCTTTCTTT

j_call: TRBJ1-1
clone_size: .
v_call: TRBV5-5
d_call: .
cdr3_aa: CASSLGRGRGTEAFF
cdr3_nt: TGTGCCAGCAGCCTCGGCCGCGGGCGAGGGACTGAAGCTTTCTTT

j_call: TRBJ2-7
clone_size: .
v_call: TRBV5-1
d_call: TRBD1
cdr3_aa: CASSLRQGSSYEQYF
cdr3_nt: TGCGCCAGCAGCCTAAGACAGGGGTCATCCTACGAGCAGTACTTC

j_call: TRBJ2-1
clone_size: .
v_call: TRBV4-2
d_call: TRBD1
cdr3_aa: CASSQALGQALGLQFF
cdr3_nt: TGTGCCAGCAGCCAGGCCCTGGGACAGGCGTTAGGTTTACAGTTCTTC

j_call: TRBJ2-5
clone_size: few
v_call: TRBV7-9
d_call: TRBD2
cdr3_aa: CASSWTSEQETQYF
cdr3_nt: TGTGCCAGCAGCTGGACTAGCGAGCAAGAGACCCAGTACTTC

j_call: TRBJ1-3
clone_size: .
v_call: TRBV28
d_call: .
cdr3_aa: CASRIPIGGGASGNTIYF
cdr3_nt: TGTGCCAGCAGGATTCCCATCGGGGGGGGCGCCTCTGGAAACACCATATATTTT

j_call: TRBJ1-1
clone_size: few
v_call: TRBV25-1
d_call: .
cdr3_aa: CASSGGADEAFF
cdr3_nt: TGTGCCAGCAGCGGCGGGGCGGATGAAGCTTTCTTT

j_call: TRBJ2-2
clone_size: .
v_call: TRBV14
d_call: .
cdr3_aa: CASSQVKQATGELFF
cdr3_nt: TGTGCCAGCAGCCAAGTGAAACAGGCCACCGGGGAGCTGTTTTTT